This T cell receptor beta chain is drawn from a study of blood T cell repertoires in COVID-19. The overall study: Acute and convalescent COVID-19 samples came from the United States, Italy and Spain.

This clone was picked up one time. Produced via immunoSEQ multiplex PCR; TCRdb's table is partial and in-frame only. The table lists tens of thousands of clones, 85% to 90% of them singletons. CDR1 and CDR2 from the germline V gene are LNHDA and SQIVND (reference sequence). V lost 3 bases to trimming and J lost 3 bases; unmatched junction nucleotides: 0. CDR3 length: 14 amino acids. Sample: peripheral blood. The receptor was isolated from a human donor with active COVID-19. The donor label of this sample is uncertain. This rearrangement joins TRBV19 to TRBJ1-4; the match to TRBD1 covers 8 bases. The CDR3 is CASSMGQANEKLFF. CDR3 DNA: TGTGCCAGTAGTATGGGACAGGCTAATGAAAAACTGTTTTTT.